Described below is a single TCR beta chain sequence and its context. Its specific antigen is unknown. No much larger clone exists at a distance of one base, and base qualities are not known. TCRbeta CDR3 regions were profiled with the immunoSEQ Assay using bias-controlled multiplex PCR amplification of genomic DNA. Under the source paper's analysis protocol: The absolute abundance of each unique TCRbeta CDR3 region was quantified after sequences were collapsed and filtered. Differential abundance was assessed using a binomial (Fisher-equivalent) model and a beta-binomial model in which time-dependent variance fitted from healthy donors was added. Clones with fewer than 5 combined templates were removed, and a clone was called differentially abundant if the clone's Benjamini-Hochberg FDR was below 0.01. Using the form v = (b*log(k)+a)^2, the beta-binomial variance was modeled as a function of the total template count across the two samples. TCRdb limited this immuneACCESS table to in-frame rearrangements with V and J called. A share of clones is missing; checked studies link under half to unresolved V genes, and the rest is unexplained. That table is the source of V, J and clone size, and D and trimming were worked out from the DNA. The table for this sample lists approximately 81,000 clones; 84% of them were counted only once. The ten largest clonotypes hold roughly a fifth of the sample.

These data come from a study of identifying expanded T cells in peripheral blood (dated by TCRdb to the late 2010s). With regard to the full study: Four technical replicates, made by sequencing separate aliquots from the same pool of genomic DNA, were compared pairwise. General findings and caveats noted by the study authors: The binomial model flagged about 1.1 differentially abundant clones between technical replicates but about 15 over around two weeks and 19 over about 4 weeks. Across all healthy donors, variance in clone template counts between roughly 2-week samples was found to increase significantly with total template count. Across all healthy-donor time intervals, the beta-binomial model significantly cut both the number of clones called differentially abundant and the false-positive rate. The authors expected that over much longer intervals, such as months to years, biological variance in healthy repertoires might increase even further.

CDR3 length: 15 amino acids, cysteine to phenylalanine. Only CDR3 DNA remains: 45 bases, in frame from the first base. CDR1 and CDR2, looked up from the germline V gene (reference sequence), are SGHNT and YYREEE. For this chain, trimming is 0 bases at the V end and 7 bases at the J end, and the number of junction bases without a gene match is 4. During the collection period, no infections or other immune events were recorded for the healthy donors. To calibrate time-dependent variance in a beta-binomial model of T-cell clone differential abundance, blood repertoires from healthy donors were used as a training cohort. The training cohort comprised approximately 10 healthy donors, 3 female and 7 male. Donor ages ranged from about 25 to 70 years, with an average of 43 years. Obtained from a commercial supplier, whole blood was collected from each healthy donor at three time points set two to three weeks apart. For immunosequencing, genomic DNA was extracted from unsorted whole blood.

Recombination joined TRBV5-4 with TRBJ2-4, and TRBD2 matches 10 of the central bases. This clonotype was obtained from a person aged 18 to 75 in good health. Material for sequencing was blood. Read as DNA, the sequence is TGTGCCAGCAGCTTGGCCCTAGCGGGAGCTAACATTCAGTACTTC. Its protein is CASSLALAGANIQYF.